These 23 T cell receptor beta chains came from one sample sequenced in a study of cytomegalovirus exposure and HLA in healthy donors (dated by TCRdb to about 2017). Receptor libraries were prepared by the immunoSEQ multiplex PCR assay. A mixture of 60 forward primers for TCR Vbeta segments and 13 reverse primers for TCR Jbeta segments was used in the multiplex PCR. What TCRdb holds here is the immuneACCESS table cut down to in-frame rearrangements. Part of the clones is not present; checked against another copy, under half of the missing clones reflect an unresolved V gene, and the others are unexplained. The sample yields more than 95,000 clones; about 74% were counted once. The ten largest clones add up to roughly 4.1% of the sample. The source material was PBMCs. These receptors all come from a woman aged 45-59 years in good health and CMV-seropositive.

This clone has more than one count but fewer than ten. The chain has TRBV27 and TRBJ2-3; D is perhaps TRBD1 (6 bases). This CDR3 has 13 residues. Trimming took 6 bases from V and 6 from J, leaving 13 bases between them. Germline loops: CDR1 MNHEY, CDR2 SMNVEV (reference sequence). CDR3 protein: CASRKIGGDTQYF. For the CDR3, the DNA is TGTGCCAGCAGAAAAATTGGGGGCGATACGCAGTATTTT.

This sequence joins TRBV28 and TRBJ2-2; TRBD2 might be the D (5 bases). Germline CDR1 reads MDHEN; CDR2 reads SYDVKM. This CDR3 comprises 14 residues. The V end was cut by 6 bases, the J end by 6 bases, with 14 bases between. The CDR3 DNA is TGTGCCAGCAGCCCCCGTGCGAGGGCCGGGGAGCTGTTTTTT. It specifies CASSPRARAGELFF.

The J gene is TRBJ1-4, the V gene TRBV6-1; 9 nucleotides agree with TRBD1. The CDR3 is 14 amino acids. The germline gives CDR1 MNHNS, CDR2 SASEGT. V lost 6 bases and J lost 7; bases outside the gene matches: 6. CDR3 amino acids: CASSDRGVGEKLFF. The CDR3 DNA reads TGTGCCAGCAGCGACAGGGGGGTAGGTGAAAAACTGTTTTTT.

Note on this clone: One end of the junction is discordant with germline, which a read error may explain. The chain links TRBV7-9 to TRBJ1-4; the match to TRBD1 covers 9 bases. CDR1 SEHNR and CDR2 FQNEAQ come from the germline V gene (reference sequence). The CDR3 is 16 residues long. In DNA, the CDR3 is TGTTCCAGCAGCATCGGAACAGGGGGCGGGCGTGAAAAACTGTTTTTT. This translates into CSSSIGTGGGREKLFF. The full variable domain, rest sourced from reference TRBV7-9 and TRBJ1-4, is DTGVSQNPRHKITKRGQNVTFRCDPISEHNRLYWYRQTLGQGPEFLTYFQNEAQLEKSRLLSDRFSAERPKGSFSTLEIQRTEQGDSAMYLCSSSIGTGGGREKLFFGSGTQLSVL.

V gene TRBV6-1 combines with J gene TRBJ1-4; D gene ambiguous. The CDR3 has 14 amino acids. Trimming stripped 3 bases from V and 4 bases from J, with 9 bases between. CDR1 and CDR2 (germline): MNHNS, SASEGT. Here the CDR3 reads CASSDGSFNEKLFF. DNA for the CDR3: TGTGCCAGCAGTGATGGCAGTTTTAATGAAAAACTGTTTTTT.

The V call is TRBV9, the J call TRBJ1-2; D may be TRBD1 (5 bases). The germline CDR1 and CDR2 sequences are SGDLS and YYNGEE. With 0 bases removed from V and 3 bases from J, the gap between germline ends came to 9 bases. The length of the CDR3 is 14 residues. The CDR3 loop reads CASSVEQGYYGYTF. Written as DNA, the CDR3 is TGTGCCAGCAGCGTAGAGCAGGGCTACTATGGCTACACCTTC. Together with reference TRBV9 and TRBJ1-2, the CDR3 gives the full variable domain: DSGVTQTPKHLITATGQRVTLRCSPRSGDLSVYWYQQSLDQGLQFLIQYYNGEERAKGNILERFSAQQFPDLHSELNLSSLELGDSALYFCASSVEQGYYGYTFGSGTRLTVV.

The chain links TRBV27 to TRBJ2-7; D is perhaps TRBD1 (7 bases). CDR1 and CDR2 from the germline V gene are MNHEY and SMNVEV (reference sequence). The CDR3 totals 14 residues. Trimming stripped 4 bases from V and 5 bases from J, with 15 bases between. The CDR3 reads CASSWRQGLDEQYF. The CDR3 DNA follows: TGTGCCAGCAGTTGGAGACAGGGACTTGACGAGCAGTACTTC.

V and J are TRBV27 and TRBJ2-4, with 8 bases aligning to TRBD2. V lost 5 bases and J lost 2; bases outside the gene matches: 5. Germline CDR1 reads MNHEY; CDR2 reads SMNVEV (reference sequence). The CDR3 is 15 amino acids. The CDR3 bases are TGTGCCAGCAGTAGCTCGGGAGGGACCAAAAACATTCAGTACTTC. It is translated as CASSSSGGTKNIQYF.

The chain recombines TRBV2 with TRBJ2-5, with 12 bases aligning to TRBD2. CDR1 is SNHLY, CDR2 FYNNEI, per germline. J gave up 1 base and V 4 bases, and 7 bases lay outside the gene matches. This CDR3 region has 17 residues. CDR3 coding DNA: TGTGCCAGCAGTGTAAGACTAGCGGGGGCGATCCAAGAGACCCAGTACTTC. Residues: CASSVRLAGAIQETQYF.

In this sample, this clone turned up once. The rearrangement links TRBV27 to TRBJ2-2, with D uncertain. Trimming stripped 7 bases from V and 2 bases from J, with 17 bases between. CDR1 MNHEY and CDR2 SMNVEV come from the germline V gene (reference sequence). The CDR3 has 16 residues. CDR3 nucleotide sequence: TGTGCCAGCAAAAATCAGAAAAGCGATAACACCGGGGAGCTGTTTTTT. It is translated as CASKNQKSDNTGELFF.

The V call is TRBV27, the J call TRBJ1-5, with 8 bases matching TRBD1. V was clipped by 5 bases and J by 9 bases; unmatched bases: 12. The CDR3 spans 15 residues. Per the germline V gene, CDR1 is MNHEY and CDR2 is SMNVEV (reference sequence). CDR3 loop: CASSPPGQAIGPQHF. In DNA, the CDR3 is TGTGCCAGCAGTCCACCGGGACAGGCCATTGGGCCCCAGCATTTT.

This clone was seen once. The chain joins TRBV27 to TRBJ1-2; 7 bases match TRBD1. This CDR3 comprises 16 residues. Trimming took 3 bases from V and 4 from J; bases not matched to a gene: 11. CDR1 and CDR2 (germline): MNHEY, SMNVEV (reference sequence). CDR3 residues: CASSFLQGLNLYGYTF. CDR3 DNA: TGTGCCAGCAGTTTCTTACAGGGGCTCAACCTCTATGGCTACACCTTC.

The rearrangement uses TRBV7-2 and TRBJ2-3, with 7 bases fitting TRBD1. The germline V gene encodes CDR1 SGHTA and CDR2 FQGNSA. V dropped 1 base and J dropped 5; count of bases not matched to a gene: 0. The CDR3 has 13 residues. The CDR3 loop is CASSLDRGDTQYF. The CDR3 DNA sequence: TGTGCCAGCAGCTTAGACAGGGGAGATACGCAGTATTTT.

V gene TRBV9 combines with J gene TRBJ2-5, with D perhaps matching TRBD1 (5 bases). Germline V lookup: CDR1 SGDLS, CDR2 YYNGEE. CDR3 length: 14 residues. V lost 4 bases and J lost 5, with 15 bases in between. As DNA, the CDR3 is TGTGCCAGCAGCCAGGGATTGTTAGGTGAGACCCAGTACTTC. Its translation: CASSQGLLGETQYF. The whole variable domain, filled in from reference TRBV9 and TRBJ2-5, reads DSGVTQTPKHLITATGQRVTLRCSPRSGDLSVYWYQQSLDQGLQFLIQYYNGEERAKGNILERFSAQQFPDLHSELNLSSLELGDSALYFCASSQGLLGETQYFGPGTRLLVL.

The chain has TRBV7-2 and TRBJ2-7, with D possibly TRBD1 on 6 matching bases. This CDR3 contains 15 residues. With 5 bases removed from V and 6 bases from J, the gap between germline ends came to 20 bases. CDR1 is SGHTA, CDR2 FQGNSA, per germline. CDR3 sequence (DNA): TGTGCCAGCAGCGGCGCCACAGGGTACGTAGTCGAGCAGTACTTC. It yields the protein CASSGATGYVVEQYF.

This clone has just a few counts. The rearrangement joins TRBV7-9 to TRBJ2-2; possible D gene TRBD1, 6 bases. The CDR3 contains 13 residues. V dropped 5 bases and J dropped 5 bases, with 9 bases sitting between them. Per germline, CDR1 SEHNR and CDR2 FQNEAQ (reference sequence). The CDR3 reads CASSPTGTGELFF. In DNA, the CDR3 is TGTGCCAGCAGCCCCACAGGGACCGGGGAGCTGTTTTTT.

The chain couples TRBV5-1 to TRBJ2-3, with D possibly TRBD2 on 7 matching bases. The CDR3 runs 15 residues. Deletions cut 2 bases from V and 0 bases from J, with 10 bases between. From germline, CDR1 is SGHRS and CDR2 YFSETQ. The CDR3 region has the DNA TGCGCCAGCAGCTTCCGGGGGGCGAGCACAGATACGCAGTATTTT. As protein: CASSFRGASTDTQYF. Using reference TRBV5-1 and TRBJ2-3 for the parts outside the CDR3, the full variable domain is KAGVTQTPRYLIKTRGQQVTLSCSPISGHRSVSWYQQTPGQGLQFLFEYFSETQRNKGNFPGRFSGRQFSNSRSEMNVSTLELGDSALYLCASSFRGASTDTQYFGPGTRLTVL.

The J gene is TRBJ2-3, the V gene TRBV23-1; 7 nucleotides agree with TRBD1. TRBV23-1 carries the ORF label, with uncertain function. After removal of 3 bases from V and 2 bases from J, the junction contained 14 bases not matched to a gene. The CDR3 runs to 18 residues. CDR3 residues: CASSHLNINRGNTDTQYF. The CDR3 DNA is TGCGCCAGCAGTCACCTAAACATCAACAGGGGAAACACAGATACGCAGTATTTT.

V is TRBV19 and J is TRBJ2-7; 9 bases agree with TRBD1. Trimming cost V 7 bases and J 1 base; bases outside gene matches: 8. Germline V gives CDR1 LNHDA, CDR2 SQIVND (reference sequence). The CDR3 contains 15 residues. CDR3 DNA sequence: TGTGCCAGTACTTTGCGGACAGGGGTTTCCTACGAGCAGTACTTC. This encodes CASTLRTGVSYEQYF.

This CDR3 reads CASSLGMVLESGNTIYF. The CDR3, as DNA: TGTGCCAGCAGCTTAGGCATGGTTTTGGAGTCTGGAAACACCATATATTTT. The rearrangement links TRBV13 to TRBJ1-3; D is unclear. This CDR3 has 17 residues. Trimming shortened V by 0 bases and J by 1 base, and 13 bases separated the two germline ends. The germline V gene encodes CDR1 PRHDT and CDR2 FYEKMQ (reference sequence).

V usage is TRBV29-1 and J usage is TRBJ2-7; 8 bases map to TRBD2. CDR1 is SQVTM, CDR2 ANQGSEA, per germline. The CDR3 consists of 12 residues. The trim removed 6 bases at V and 9 bases at J, leaving 10 bases unmatched. CDR3 sequence reads: CSVSSGGGGQYF. In DNA form, the CDR3 reads TGCAGCGTCAGTTCCGGGGGGGGCGGGCAGTACTTC.

The rearrangement links TRBV4-3 to TRBJ2-7; D possibly corresponds to TRBD1 (6 bases). The CDR3 spans 13 residues. Trimming left V 0 bases short and J 12 bases short, with 15 bases between. Germline V gene data show CDR1 as LGHNA and CDR2 as YSLEER. CDR3 protein: CASSQDRPGDRYF. The CDR3 coding sequence is TGCGCCAGCAGCCAAGATCGCCCAGGGGACCGGTACTTC.

CDR3 sequence reads: CASSSSGTVRNIQYF. CDR3 nucleotides: TGTGCCAGCAGTTCCTCCGGGACAGTAAGAAACATTCAGTACTTC. The chain carries TRBV2 and TRBJ2-4, with 7 bases identical to TRBD1. The V segment lost 5 bases and the J segment 6 bases; nucleotides outside the gene matches: 10. This CDR3 has 15 amino acids. Looked up from germline, CDR1 is SNHLY and CDR2 is FYNNEI. Together with reference TRBV2 and TRBJ2-4, the CDR3 gives the full variable domain: EPEVTQTPSHQVTQMGQEVILRCVPISNHLYFYWYRQILGQKVEFLVSFYNNEISEKSEIFDDQFSVERPDGSNFTLKIRSTKLEDSAMYFCASSSSGTVRNIQYFGAGTRLSVL.